This T cell receptor beta chain was obtained from a study of Ad26.COV2.S vaccination and SARS-CoV-2 variants. The CDR3 is made up of 15 amino acids. Germline CDR1 reads SGHTS; CDR2 reads YDEGEE. V was pared by 0 bases and J by 4 bases, with 3 bases of the junction left unmatched. Treatment denoted: around 19 received Ad26.COV2.S at low or high dose, single or two shots; roughly 5 received placebo; per-sample allocation not given. On day 63 after the first injection, vaccine and placebo recipients gave samples. Wuhan-strain spike was delivered by a replication-incompetent Ad26 vector. Whole-study results and caveats: Responses of spike-specific T cells (both CD8+ and CD4+) reportedly showed substantial breadth after vaccination.

Comment on this clone: Its antigen remains unidentified.

Profiled with immunoSEQ multiplex PCR; TCRdb holds only in-frame clones, not every one. The data hold more than 350,000 clones, with roughly 90% observed a single time. The sequenced sample was peripheral blood, obtained in a trial of Ad26.COV2.S vaccine versus placebo. The TCR comes from a person between 18 and 60 years old who received the Ad26.COV2.S COVID-19 vaccine or a placebo. The chain employs TRBV5-8 and TRBJ2-3; 9 nucleotides match TRBD2. The CDR3 reads CASSLGTSVADTQYF. In DNA form, the CDR3 reads TGTGCCAGCAGCTTGGGGACTAGCGTTGCAGATACGCAGTATTTT.